This T cell receptor (beta chain) was captured by sequencing in a study of T cell changes during pregnancy in multiple sclerosis. The germline V gene encodes CDR1 SNHLY and CDR2 FYNNEI. J gave up 6 bases and V 4 bases, and 7 bases lay outside the gene matches. The length of the CDR3 is 14 residues. Clones were read by immunoSEQ multiplex PCR, and TCRdb kept only the in-frame ones, dropping some. The sample includes 93,000 or so clones, roughly nine tenths of them seen just once. This sample comprised peripheral blood, obtained after pregnancy. This chain connects TRBV2 to TRBJ2-7, with TRBD1 matching 9 bases. The origin of this receptor is a female donor with multiple sclerosis, enrolled in a pregnancy study. CDR3 in DNA: TGTGCCAGCAGTGGATGGGACAGGGTGGGCGAGCAGTACTTC. It encodes CASSGWDRVGEQYF.